The TCR beta chain under discussion was sequenced for a study of cytomegalovirus exposure and HLA in healthy donors. Overall study findings and caveats: Only CMV serostatus was available as immune exposure information.

Germline V CDR1 and CDR2: SGHVS, FNYEAQ. The V segment lost 5 bases and the J segment 2 bases; nucleotides outside the gene matches: 9. The CDR3 has 16 amino acids. The PCR used 60 Vbeta and 13 Jbeta primers. TCRdb keeps only in-frame clones here, not all; method: immunoSEQ multiplex PCR. Of 110,000 to 150,000 clones in the sample, approximately 80% are singletons; the top ten hold approximately 3.8%. Turning to this clone: Antigen specificity is unknown.

The chain combines TRBV7-6 with TRBJ2-1, with TRBD1 identical over 7 bases. This receptor was obtained from a male donor in good health and CMV-seronegative. The sample taken for sequencing was PBMCs. Here the CDR3 DNA reads TGTGCCAGCAGCCCACCACGGGACAGAACCTACAATGAGCAGTTCTTC. This sequence encodes CASSPPRDRTYNEQFF.